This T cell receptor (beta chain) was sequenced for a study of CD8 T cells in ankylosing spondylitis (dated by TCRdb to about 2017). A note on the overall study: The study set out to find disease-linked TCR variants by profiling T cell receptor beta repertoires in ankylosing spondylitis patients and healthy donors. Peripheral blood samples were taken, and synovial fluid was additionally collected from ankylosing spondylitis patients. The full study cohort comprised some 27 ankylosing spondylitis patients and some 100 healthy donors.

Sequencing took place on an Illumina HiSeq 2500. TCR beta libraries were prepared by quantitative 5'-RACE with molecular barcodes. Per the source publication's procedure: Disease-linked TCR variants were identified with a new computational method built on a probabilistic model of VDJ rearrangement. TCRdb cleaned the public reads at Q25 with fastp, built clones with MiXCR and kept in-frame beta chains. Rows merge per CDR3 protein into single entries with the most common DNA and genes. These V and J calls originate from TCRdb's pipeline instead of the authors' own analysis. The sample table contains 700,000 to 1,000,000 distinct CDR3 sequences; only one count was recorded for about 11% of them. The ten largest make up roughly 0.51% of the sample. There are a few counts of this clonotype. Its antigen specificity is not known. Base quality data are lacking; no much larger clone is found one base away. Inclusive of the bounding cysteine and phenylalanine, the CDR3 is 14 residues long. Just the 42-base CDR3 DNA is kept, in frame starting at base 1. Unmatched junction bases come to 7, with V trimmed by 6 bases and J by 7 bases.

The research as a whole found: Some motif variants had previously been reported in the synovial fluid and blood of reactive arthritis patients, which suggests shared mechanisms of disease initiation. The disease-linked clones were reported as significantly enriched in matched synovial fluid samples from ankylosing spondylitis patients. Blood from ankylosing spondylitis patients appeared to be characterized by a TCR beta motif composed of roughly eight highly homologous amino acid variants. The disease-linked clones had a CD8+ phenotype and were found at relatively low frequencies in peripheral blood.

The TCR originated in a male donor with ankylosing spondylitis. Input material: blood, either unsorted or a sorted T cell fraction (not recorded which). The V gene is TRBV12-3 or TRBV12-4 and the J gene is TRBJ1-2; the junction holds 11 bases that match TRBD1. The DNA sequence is TGTGCCAGCAGCTGGACAGGGGGCAAATTTGGCTACACCTTC. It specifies CASSWTGGKFGYTF.